This passage covers 3 T cell receptor beta chains from one sample sequenced in a study of T cell responses to AZD1222 COVID-19 vaccine. Using immunoSEQ multiplex PCR, the repertoire was profiled, and TCRdb retains in-frame clones only, with some absent. The table lists some 100,000 clones, roughly nine tenths of them singletons, with about 5% in the top ten. The specimen comprised peripheral blood, sampled on day 0 of AZD1222 vaccination. These receptors were collected from an adult in good health.

The chain is built from TRBV24-1 and TRBJ1-1; TRBD1 aligns across 9 bases. The CDR3 totals 11 residues. From germline, CDR1 is KGHDR and CDR2 SFDVKD. V dropped 9 bases and J dropped 10; count of bases not matched to a gene: 5. Here the CDR3 DNA reads TGTGCCACCCAGGACAGGGGCCGAGCTTTCTTT. This sequence encodes CATQDRGRAFF.

This clone was detected a few times. The J gene is TRBJ1-1, the V gene TRBV5-8; possible D gene TRBD1, 5 bases. In germline, CDR1 is SGHTS, CDR2 YDEGEE. V was trimmed by 2 bases and J by 5 bases, leaving 19 bases between them. CDR3 length: 16 amino acids. CDR3 region: CASSFLLDAGYTEAFF. CDR3 coding DNA: TGTGCCAGCAGCTTCCTACTCGACGCAGGGTATACTGAAGCTTTCTTT.

The chain employs TRBV19 and TRBJ1-1, with 8 bases matching TRBD1. Trimming took 3 bases from V and 3 from J; bases not matched to a gene: 9. The CDR3 covers 16 residues. The germline gives CDR1 LNHDA, CDR2 SQIVND (reference sequence). The CDR3 DNA follows: TGTGCCAGTAGTATTTGGACAGGGCTGATGGACACTGAAGCTTTCTTT. Protein: CASSIWTGLMDTEAFF.